Listed here is a single T cell receptor (beta chain). What it binds is not known. The V gene lost 3 bases and the J gene lost 11 bases, with 23 bases spanning the gap. Looked up from germline, CDR1 is GTSNPN and CDR2 is SVGIG (reference sequence). This CDR3 has 15 residues. The data belong to a study of cytomegalovirus exposure and HLA in healthy donors. Findings and caveats of the study: One later analysis reportedly identified an Asian-associated ancestry cluster that showed fewer N-insertions than the approximately 710-donor mean. Cytomegalovirus-associated TCR beta chains were listed, numbering 150 to 200.

Amplification used 60 Vbeta primers and 13 Jbeta primers. The method was immunoSEQ multiplex PCR; TCRdb's version includes in-frame clones alone and lacks a portion of them. Of a few hundred thousand clones in the sample, 84% were seen once. The genes are TRBV30 and TRBJ1-5; a weak D match, TRBD1 (5 bases). Sequencing was carried out using PBMCs. The TCR originated in a woman aged 40 to 50 in good health and CMV-seropositive. This chain's CDR3 is CAWRVGGVISAAQHF. The CDR3 nucleotides read TGTGCCTGGAGGGTCGGGGGGGTCATATCAGCGGCCCAGCATTTT.